One sample yielded the 25 T cell receptor beta chains listed below, sequenced in a study of early T cells in non-severe SARS-CoV-2 infection. Via MiXCR, TCRdb re-called the 5' RACE reads, giving one row per CDR3 protein. The table shows fewer than 55,000 distinct CDR3 sequences, with over 8% occurring only once. Sequencing was performed on whole blood. These receptors all come from an adult who was a healthcare worker with PCR-confirmed SARS-CoV-2 infection or an uninfected control (not recorded which).

The gene calls are TRBV7-2 and TRBJ2-2; the D gene is possibly TRBD2 (5 bases). Germline V gene sequence: CDR1 SGHTA, CDR2 FQGNSA. Trimming shortened V by 1 base and J by 6 bases, and 9 bases separated the two germline ends. The CDR3 is 14 residues long. The chain's CDR3 is CASSLETGSGELFF. CDR3 DNA sequence: TGTGCCAGCAGCTTAGAAACGGGATCCGGGGAGCTGTTTTTT.

This clonotype was detected many times. The chain employs TRBV7-9 and TRBJ2-7; a possible D gene is TRBD1 (6 bases). V was shortened by 5 bases and J by 0 bases, with 11 bases between the two germline ends. There are 14 residues in the CDR3. The V gene's germline CDR1 is SEHNR and CDR2 FQNEAQ (reference sequence). In DNA, the CDR3 is TGTGCCAGCAGCGTACAGGGCTACTCCTACGAGCAGTACTTC. It is translated as CASSVQGYSYEQYF.

In its sample, this clonotype was seen many times. This chain connects TRBV3-1 to TRBJ2-1; 12 positions match TRBD2. Germline loops: CDR1 LGHDT, CDR2 YNNKEL (reference sequence). The CDR3 has 15 residues. V lost 0 bases, J lost 7 bases, and 1 base stayed unmatched. CDR3 nucleotide sequence: TGTGCCAGCAGCCAAGATGGACTAGCGGGGAATGAGCAGTTCTTC. Protein sequence: CASSQDGLAGNEQFF.

Many counts were recorded for this clonotype. J is TRBJ2-7 and V is TRBV28; D might be TRBD2 (5 bases). The CDR3 runs to 14 residues. Trimming shortened V by 6 bases and J by 6 bases, and 18 bases separated the two germline ends. Germline CDR1 MDHEN, CDR2 SYDVKM. Written as DNA, the CDR3 is TGTGCCAGCAGCTCCTCCCCCGGGGTAGGCGAGCAGTACTTC. This gives the protein CASSSSPGVGEQYF.

This clonotype was observed a few times. The J gene is TRBJ1-1, the V gene TRBV3-1; D might be TRBD1 (5 bases). In germline, CDR1 is LGHDT, CDR2 YNNKEL (reference sequence). Trimming cost V 4 bases and J 1 base, with 7 bases left between them. The CDR3 totals 13 residues. The CDR3 DNA is TGTGCCAGCAGCCCCGGGGGGAACACTGAAGCTTTCTTT. Its protein product is CASSPGGNTEAFF.

This clonotype has a count of ten or more. The chain joins TRBV7-2 to TRBJ1-1; D unresolved. V shed 5 bases and J shed 1 base, with 14 bases lying between them. Germline V gene sequence: CDR1 SGHTA, CDR2 FQGNSA. The CDR3 sequence is 15 residues long. CDR3 loop: CASSESYKANTEAFF. CDR3 nucleotides: TGTGCCAGCAGCGAAAGTTATAAGGCGAACACTGAAGCTTTCTTT.

This clonotype was found many times. The genes are TRBV19 and TRBJ2-1; D ambiguous. V shed 1 base and J shed 9 bases, with 16 bases lying between them. Germline CDR1 is LNHDA and CDR2 is SQIVND (reference sequence). The CDR3 totals 15 residues. The CDR3 protein is CASSIGPPTVSEQFF. The CDR3 bases are TGTGCCAGTAGTATAGGGCCACCGACTGTCAGTGAGCAGTTCTTC.

The CDR3 bases are TGCAGCGTTGGACGGAAGGACTACGAGCAGTACTTC. It is translated as CSVGRKDYEQYF. The chain recombines TRBV29-1 with TRBJ2-7, with D unclear. CDR3 length: 12 amino acids. Per the germline V gene, CDR1 is SQVTM and CDR2 is ANQGSEA. V was clipped by 4 bases and J by 3 bases, with 10 bases between them.

The genes are TRBV20-1 and TRBJ2-3; TRBD2 aligns across 9 bases. The CDR3 covers 15 residues. With V trimmed by 6 bases and J by 2 bases, 9 bases remained unmatched. Looked up from germline, CDR1 is DFQATT and CDR2 is SNEGSKA (reference sequence). The CDR3, as DNA: TGCAGTGCGCAAGTACCGGGACTAGCCACAGATACGCAGTATTTT. It is translated as CSAQVPGLATDTQYF.

Only a few counts were recorded for this clonotype. The CDR3 protein is CASSFGGETQYF. The CDR3 DNA follows: TGTGCCAGCAGTTTTGGTGGAGAGACCCAGTACTTC. J is TRBJ2-5 and V is TRBV12-3 or TRBV12-4; D remains unclear. V was pared by 3 bases and J by 4 bases, with 6 bases between. The CDR3 totals 12 residues.

Concerning this clonotype itself: Being one base from a much bigger clone, this may be a read error. The chain couples TRBV11-1 to TRBJ2-4; TRBD2 might be the D (5 bases). The CDR3 totals 15 residues. Germline V gene sequence: CDR1 SGHAT, CDR2 FQDESV (reference sequence). Here the CDR3 reads CASSPTGIAKNIRYF. The CDR3 DNA reads as TGTGCCAGCAGCCCGACGGGGATAGCCAAAAACATTCGGTACTTC.

This clonotype was recorded at least ten times. This rearrangement joins TRBV20-1 to TRBJ2-7; no clear D. The CDR3 totals 14 residues. CDR1 and CDR2 from the germline V gene are DFQATT and SNEGSKA (reference sequence). Trimming shortened V by 0 bases and J by 2 bases, and 11 bases separated the two germline ends. The DNA of the CDR3 is TGCAGTGCTAGAGATCCAAGACTTACCTACGAGCAGTACTTC. Protein product: CSARDPRLTYEQYF.

This clonotype showed up just a few times. The chain has TRBV3-1 and TRBJ1-2; D gene unclear. The CDR3 runs to 13 residues. Deletions cut 0 bases from V and 5 bases from J, with 7 bases between. CDR1 and CDR2 (germline): LGHDT, YNNKEL (reference sequence). In DNA, the CDR3 is TGTGCCAGCAGCCAAGATGGAGATTATGGCTACACCTTC. Translated, it gives CASSQDGDYGYTF.

This clonotype was recorded many times. This chain connects TRBV7-3 to TRBJ2-3, with TRBD2 matching 8 bases. The V segment lost 2 bases and the J segment 2 bases; nucleotides outside the gene matches: 3. Germline assignment: CDR1 SGHTA and CDR2 FQGTGA. There are 15 residues in the CDR3. The DNA of the CDR3 is TGTGCCAGCAGCTTAGTAGCGGGGTTCACAGATACGCAGTATTTT. This translates into CASSLVAGFTDTQYF.

This rearrangement joins TRBV20-1 to TRBJ1-3; D is ambiguous. From germline, CDR1 is DFQATT and CDR2 SNEGSKA (reference sequence). Trimming left V 1 base short and J 0 bases short, with 13 bases between. This CDR3 has 16 residues. CDR3 DNA: TGCAGTGCTAGAGCTGGCAGAAGAGACTCTGGAAACACCATATATTTT. As protein: CSARAGRRDSGNTIYF.

This clonotype has ten or more counts. This chain links TRBV6-1 with TRBJ1-5; D not resolved. This CDR3 region has 16 residues. From germline, CDR1 is MNHNS and CDR2 SASEGT. Trimming removed 1 base from V and 7 bases from J, with 17 bases in between. CDR3 protein: CASSEEVRPIEQPQHF. Here the CDR3 DNA reads TGTGCCAGCAGTGAAGAAGTGAGACCCATTGAGCAGCCCCAGCATTTT.

This clonotype was counted at least ten times. The chain combines TRBV3-1 with TRBJ2-3, with D unclear. The germline V gene has CDR1 LGHDT and CDR2 YNNKEL (reference sequence). V gave up 0 bases and J gave up 10 bases, with 11 bases separating them. This CDR3 contains 13 residues. CDR3 in amino acids: CASSQDTQRPQYF. As DNA, the CDR3 is TGTGCCAGCAGCCAAGACACCCAGAGACCGCAGTATTTT.

This clonotype was observed many times. Mismatch with germline at one junction end may stem from a read error. This rearrangement joins TRBV20-1 to TRBJ2-1; perhaps TRBD2 as D (5 bases). CDR1 is DFQATT, CDR2 SNEGSKA, per germline (reference sequence). The CDR3 covers 10 residues. The CDR3 DNA follows: TGCAGTGCCGAGGGCGCCCATAACGTCTTC. It yields the protein CSAEGAHNVF.

This clonotype has ten or more counts. The CDR3: CASSVVGQGDEQYF. The CDR3 bases are TGTGCCAGCAGCGTAGTCGGACAGGGTGACGAGCAGTACTTC. The rearrangement uses TRBV9 and TRBJ2-7, with 8 bases matching TRBD1. CDR1 and CDR2 from the germline V gene are SGDLS and YYNGEE. This CDR3 has 14 amino acids. Unmatched junction bases numbered 4, after V lost 0 bases and J lost 5 bases.

The chain is built from TRBV10-2 and TRBJ2-6; D unresolved. This CDR3 is 13 amino acids long. Germline V gives CDR1 WSHSY, CDR2 SAAADI. Trimming shortened V by 2 bases and J by 9 bases, and 8 bases separated the two germline ends. For the CDR3, the DNA is TGCGCCAGCAGTGAGGGGATGATCAACGTCCTGACTTTC. Translated, it gives CASSEGMINVLTF.

This clonotype was observed at least ten times. The CDR3 DNA reads TGTGCCACCAAGCAGGGACAGGAGAACACTGAAGCTTTCTTT. It translates to CATKQGQENTEAFF. This rearrangement joins TRBV10-3 to TRBJ1-1; TRBD1 aligns across 8 bases. J lost 1 base, V lost 10 bases, and 8 bases had no gene match. Germline V gives CDR1 ENHRY, CDR2 SYGVKD. The CDR3 totals 14 residues.

This clonotype occurred many times. CDR3 sequence: CASSYSASGHTDTQYF. The CDR3 DNA reads TGTGCCAGCAGTTACTCCGCTAGCGGGCACACAGATACGCAGTATTTT. This chain connects TRBV6-5 to TRBJ2-3; 8 nucleotides agree with TRBD2. J lost 2 bases, V lost 0 bases, and 4 bases had no gene match. The germline V gene encodes CDR1 MNHEY and CDR2 SVGAGI. This CDR3 contains 16 residues.

The chain couples TRBV10-3 to TRBJ2-1; 7 positions match TRBD2. This CDR3 has 14 amino acids. J was trimmed by 6 bases and V by 11 bases; bases with no gene match: 13. Germline CDR1 and CDR2: ENHRY and SYGVKD. CDR3 coding DNA: TGTGCCTCGGGGCTTGGGACTACCCCCAATGAGCAGTTCTTC. As protein: CASGLGTTPNEQFF.

This clonotype was counted at least ten times. The chain combines TRBV5-1 with TRBJ2-5; D not certain. Looked up from germline, CDR1 is SGHRS and CDR2 is YFSETQ. The CDR3 spans 14 residues. Trimming took 0 bases from V and 1 from J, leaving 7 bases between them. The CDR3 nucleotides are TGCGCCAGCAGCTTGGATGGGCTCCAAGAGACCCAGTACTTC. It codes for CASSLDGLQETQYF.

This clonotype was recorded many times. The junction does not match germline at one end; this may be a read error. V gene TRBV20-1 combines with J gene TRBJ2-3, with TRBD2 identical over 8 bases. Germline V lookup: CDR1 DFQATT, CDR2 SNEGSKA (reference sequence). The CDR3 extends over 12 amino acids. The CDR3: CSARAGADTQYF. CDR3 in DNA: TGCAGTGCGAGAGCGGGGGCAGATACGCAGTATTTT.